The sequence of this T cell receptor beta chain was determined in a study of control samples from healthy donors and cancer patients. Method: immunoSEQ multiplex PCR; TCRdb's copy keeps in-frame clones and lacks some. Of tens of thousands of clones listed, more than 85% are singletons. Looked up from germline, CDR1 is LGHDT and CDR2 is YNNKEL (reference sequence). The CDR3 loop spans 17 amino acids. V was cut by 0 bases and J by 5 bases, with 17 bases left in between. Specimen: PBMCs. V gene TRBV3-1 (or the pseudogene TRBV3-2) combines with J gene TRBJ1-3; D unclear. This receptor was identified in a middle-aged woman with lung cancer. CDR3 bases: TGTGCCAGCAGCCAAGATGCGGTCCGTACGACCCGAAACACCATATATTTT. Encoded protein: CASSQDAVRTTRNTIYF.